A single sample is the source of the 2 T cell receptor beta chains below, sequenced in a study of blood T cell repertoires in COVID-19. Repertoires were generated with immunoSEQ multiplex PCR, while TCRdb's copy carries only in-frame clones and drops some. The sample comprises 150,000 to 200,000 clones, 75% to 90% of which are singletons, and around 1.9% rests with the top ten. The sequenced sample was peripheral blood. All receptors derive from an older man with active or convalescent COVID-19.

This clone has a handful of counts. The genes are TRBV7-8 and TRBJ2-5; D remains ambiguous. The germline V gene has CDR1 SGHVS and CDR2 FQNEAQ. Trimming pared 0 bases from V and 2 bases from J, leaving 4 bases between. CDR3 length: 13 amino acids. The CDR3: CASSLALQETQYF. The CDR3, as DNA: TGTGCCAGCAGCTTAGCGCTACAAGAGACCCAGTACTTC.

The chain recombines TRBV6-6 with TRBJ1-1, with D perhaps matching TRBD1 (6 bases). The germline gives CDR1 MNHNY, CDR2 SVGAGI (reference sequence). The CDR3 totals 15 residues. Deletions cut 8 bases from V and 0 bases from J, with 16 bases between. The chain's CDR3 is CASLQGSPMNTEAFF. CDR3 sequence (DNA): TGTGCCAGCCTTCAGGGGAGCCCTATGAACACTGAAGCTTTCTTT.